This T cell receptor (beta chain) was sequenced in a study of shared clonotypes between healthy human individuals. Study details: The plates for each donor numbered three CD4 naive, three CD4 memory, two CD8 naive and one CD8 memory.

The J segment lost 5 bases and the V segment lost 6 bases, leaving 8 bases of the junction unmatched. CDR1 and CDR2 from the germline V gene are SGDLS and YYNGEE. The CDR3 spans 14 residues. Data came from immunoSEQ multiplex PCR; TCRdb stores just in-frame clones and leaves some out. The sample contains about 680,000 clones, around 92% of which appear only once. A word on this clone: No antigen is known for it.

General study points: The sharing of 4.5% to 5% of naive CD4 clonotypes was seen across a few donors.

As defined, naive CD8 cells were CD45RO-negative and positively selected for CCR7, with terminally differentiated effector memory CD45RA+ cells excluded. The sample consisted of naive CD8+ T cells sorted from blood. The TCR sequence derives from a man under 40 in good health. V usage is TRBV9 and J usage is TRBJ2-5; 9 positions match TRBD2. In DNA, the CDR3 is TGTGCCAGCACCCCTGGGGCGGGAGGGGAGACCCAGTACTTC. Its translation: CASTPGAGGETQYF.